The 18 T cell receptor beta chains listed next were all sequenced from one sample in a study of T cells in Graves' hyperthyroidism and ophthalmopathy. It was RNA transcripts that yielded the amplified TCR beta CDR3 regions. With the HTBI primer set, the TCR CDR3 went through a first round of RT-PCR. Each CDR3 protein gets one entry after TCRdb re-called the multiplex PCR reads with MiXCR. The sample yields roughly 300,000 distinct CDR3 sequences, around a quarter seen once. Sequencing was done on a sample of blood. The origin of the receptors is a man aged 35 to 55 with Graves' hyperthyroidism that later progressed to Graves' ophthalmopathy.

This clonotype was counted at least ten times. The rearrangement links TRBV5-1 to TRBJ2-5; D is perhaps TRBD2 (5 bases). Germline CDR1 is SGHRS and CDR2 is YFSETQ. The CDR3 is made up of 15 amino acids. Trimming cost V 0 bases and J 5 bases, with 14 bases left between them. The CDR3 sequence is CASSLEGRGSETQYF. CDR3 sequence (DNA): TGCGCCAGCAGCTTGGAAGGACGGGGAAGCGAGACCCAGTACTTC.

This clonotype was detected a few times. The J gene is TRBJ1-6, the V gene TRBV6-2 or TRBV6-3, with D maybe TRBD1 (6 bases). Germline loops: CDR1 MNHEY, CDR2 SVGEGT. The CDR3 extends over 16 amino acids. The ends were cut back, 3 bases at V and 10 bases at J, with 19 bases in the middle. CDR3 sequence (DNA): TGTGCCAGCAGTTATTCAAGAACAGGGAAAGTCTCACCCCTCCACTTT. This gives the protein CASSYSRTGKVSPLHF.

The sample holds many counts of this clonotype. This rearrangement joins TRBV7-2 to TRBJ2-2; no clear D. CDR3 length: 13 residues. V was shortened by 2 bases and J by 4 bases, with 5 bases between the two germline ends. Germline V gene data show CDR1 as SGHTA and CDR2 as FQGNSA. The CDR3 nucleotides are TGTGCCAGCAGCTTATCTAGCACCGGGGAGCTGTTTTTT. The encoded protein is CASSLSSTGELFF.

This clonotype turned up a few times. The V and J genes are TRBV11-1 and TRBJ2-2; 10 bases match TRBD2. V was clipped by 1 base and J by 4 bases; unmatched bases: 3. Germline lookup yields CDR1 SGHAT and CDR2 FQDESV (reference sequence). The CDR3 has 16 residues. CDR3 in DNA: TGTGCCAGCAGCTTAGGGTCTAGCGGGAGCACCGGGGAGCTGTTTTTT. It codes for CASSLGSSGSTGELFF.

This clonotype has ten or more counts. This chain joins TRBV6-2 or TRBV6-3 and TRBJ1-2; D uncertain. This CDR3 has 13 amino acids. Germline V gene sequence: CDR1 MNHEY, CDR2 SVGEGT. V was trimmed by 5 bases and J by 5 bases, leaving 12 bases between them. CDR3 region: CASSALRGYGYTF. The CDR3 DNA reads TGTGCCAGCAGTGCCCTGCGGGGTTATGGCTACACCTTC.

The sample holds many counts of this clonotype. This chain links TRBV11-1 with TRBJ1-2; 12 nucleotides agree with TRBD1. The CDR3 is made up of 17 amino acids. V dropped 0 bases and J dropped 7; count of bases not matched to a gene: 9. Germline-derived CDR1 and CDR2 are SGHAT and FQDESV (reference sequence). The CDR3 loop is CASSLALARDRGLGYTF. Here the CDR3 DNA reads TGTGCCAGCAGCTTAGCGCTGGCCCGGGACAGGGGGCTTGGCTACACCTTC.

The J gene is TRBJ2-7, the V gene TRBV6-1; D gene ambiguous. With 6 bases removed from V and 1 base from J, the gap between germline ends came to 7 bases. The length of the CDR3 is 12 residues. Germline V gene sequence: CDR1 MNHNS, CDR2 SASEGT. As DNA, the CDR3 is TGTGCCAGCAGAGTTAGGTCCTACGAGCAGTACTTC. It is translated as CASRVRSYEQYF.

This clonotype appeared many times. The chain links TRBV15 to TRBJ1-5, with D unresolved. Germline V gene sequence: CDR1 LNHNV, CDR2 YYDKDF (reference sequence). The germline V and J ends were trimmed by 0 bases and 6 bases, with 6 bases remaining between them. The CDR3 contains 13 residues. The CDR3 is CATSREGSQPQHF. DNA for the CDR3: TGTGCCACCAGCAGAGAGGGCAGTCAGCCCCAGCATTTT.

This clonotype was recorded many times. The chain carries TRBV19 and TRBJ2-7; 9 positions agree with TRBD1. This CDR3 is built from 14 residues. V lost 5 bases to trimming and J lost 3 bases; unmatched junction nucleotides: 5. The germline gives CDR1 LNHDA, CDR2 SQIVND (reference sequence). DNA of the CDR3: TGTGCCAGTAGTGCCGGGACAGGGCTCTACGAGCAGTACTTC. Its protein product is CASSAGTGLYEQYF.

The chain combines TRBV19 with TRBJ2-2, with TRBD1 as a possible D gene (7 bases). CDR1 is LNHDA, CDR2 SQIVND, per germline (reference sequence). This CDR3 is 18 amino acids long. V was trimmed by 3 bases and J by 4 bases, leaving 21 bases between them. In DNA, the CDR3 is TGTGCCAGTAGTATTGGGCTATGGGGGGACAGTATCACCGGGGAGCTGTTTTTT. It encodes CASSIGLWGDSITGELFF.

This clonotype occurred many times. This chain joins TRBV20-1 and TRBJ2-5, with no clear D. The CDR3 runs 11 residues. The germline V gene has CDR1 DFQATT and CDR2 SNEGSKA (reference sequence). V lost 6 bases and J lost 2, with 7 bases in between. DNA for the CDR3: TGCAGTGCCCGCCATCAAGAGACCCAGTACTTC. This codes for CSARHQETQYF.

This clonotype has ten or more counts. CDR3 protein: CSARGGLSAARITYEQYF. In DNA form, the CDR3 reads TGCAGTGCTAGAGGCGGGCTAAGCGCCGCCAGAATTACCTACGAGCAGTACTTC. The chain has TRBV20-1 and TRBJ2-7; D might be TRBD2 (5 bases). This CDR3 has 18 residues. V was shortened by 1 base and J by 2 bases, with 24 bases between the two germline ends. CDR1 DFQATT and CDR2 SNEGSKA come from the germline V gene (reference sequence).

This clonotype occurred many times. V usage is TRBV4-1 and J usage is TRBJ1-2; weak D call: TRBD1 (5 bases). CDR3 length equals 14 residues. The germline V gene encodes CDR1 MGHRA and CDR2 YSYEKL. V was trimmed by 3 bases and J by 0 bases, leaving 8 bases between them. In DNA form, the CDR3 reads TGCGCCAGCAGCCAGGGGGGATCTAACTATGGCTACACCTTC. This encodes CASSQGGSNYGYTF.

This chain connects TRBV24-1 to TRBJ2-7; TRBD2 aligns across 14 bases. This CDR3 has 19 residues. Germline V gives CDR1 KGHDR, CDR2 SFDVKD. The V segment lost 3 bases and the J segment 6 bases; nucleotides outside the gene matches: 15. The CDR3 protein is CATSDVNPGTSGSYGEQYF. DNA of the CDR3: TGTGCCACCAGTGATGTGAATCCCGGGACTAGCGGGAGCTATGGCGAGCAGTACTTC.

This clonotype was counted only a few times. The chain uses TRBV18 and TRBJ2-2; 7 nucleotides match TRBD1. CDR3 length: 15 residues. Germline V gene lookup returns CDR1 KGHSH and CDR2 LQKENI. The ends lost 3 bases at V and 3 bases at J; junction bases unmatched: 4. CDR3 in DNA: TGTGCCAGCTCACCGGGACAGACACACACCGGGGAGCTGTTTTTT. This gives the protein CASSPGQTHTGELFF.

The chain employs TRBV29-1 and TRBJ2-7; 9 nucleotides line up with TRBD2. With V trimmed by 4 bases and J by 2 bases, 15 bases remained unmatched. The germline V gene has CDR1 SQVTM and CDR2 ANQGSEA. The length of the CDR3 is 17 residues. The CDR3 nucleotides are TGCAGCGTTGTCTCCGTAGCTAGCGGGACCCGAACCTACGAGCAGTACTTC. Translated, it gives CSVVSVASGTRTYEQYF.

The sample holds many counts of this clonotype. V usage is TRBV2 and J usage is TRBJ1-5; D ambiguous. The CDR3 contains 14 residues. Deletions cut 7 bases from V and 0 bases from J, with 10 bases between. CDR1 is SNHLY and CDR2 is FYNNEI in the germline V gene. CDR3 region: CASTDVYSNQPQHF. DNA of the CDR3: TGTGCCAGCACGGATGTTTATAGCAATCAGCCCCAGCATTTT.

The CDR3 protein is CASTSKRGNTIYF. The CDR3 bases are TGTGCCAGCACCTCCAAGAGGGGAAACACCATATATTTT. The chain couples TRBV6-1 to TRBJ1-3; D remains unclear. Deletions cut 7 bases from V and 4 bases from J, with 11 bases between. The germline V gene has CDR1 MNHNS and CDR2 SASEGT. The CDR3 has 13 amino acids.